In its sample, the clone carrying this T cell receptor beta chain was seen a few times. Its antigen is unidentified. The data were taken from a study of cytomegalovirus exposure and HLA in healthy donors. Study background: There were 88 million or so unique TCRs (from HLA-typed donors) in an early data release.

Primers for the PCR totalled 60 Vbeta and 13 Jbeta. Some clones are missing from TCRdb's copy, which holds only in-frame ones; the method was immunoSEQ multiplex PCR. The profile shows around 80,000 clones, more than 50% of them singletons. CDR3 length: 14 amino acids. Trimming took 3 bases from V and 4 from J, leaving 13 bases between them. Germline CDR1 reads MDHEN; CDR2 reads SYDVKM. Study results and caveats: Among TCR beta chains, those listed as cytomegalovirus-associated numbered about 160. Because they were indistinguishable, some V segments, including TRBV6-2 and TRBV6-3, were excluded.

The sequence was obtained from a male donor in good health and CMV-seropositive. The rearrangement uses TRBV28 and TRBJ2-7, with D perhaps matching TRBD2 (7 bases). Sequencing input: PBMCs. The CDR3 DNA is TGTGCCAGCAGTTTTGCGGGGGCCAGATACGAGCAGTACTTC. As protein: CASSFAGARYEQYF.